The 29 T cell receptor beta chains given below trace back to one sample, sequenced in a study of T cells and Merkel cell carcinoma outcomes. The table came from immunoSEQ multiplex PCR; TCRdb's copy has only in-frame clones and leaves some out. Of several hundred clones in the sample, 90% were seen once. Sequencing used tumor tissue from Merkel cell carcinoma. Source of these receptors: a human donor with Merkel cell carcinoma.

V gene TRBV27 combines with J gene TRBJ1-2; D uncertain. Germline CDR1 MNHEY, CDR2 SMNVEV (reference sequence). V lost 4 bases, J lost 0 bases, and 3 bases lay in between. CDR3 size: 12 residues. In DNA, the CDR3 is TGTGCCAGCAGTTGGACTAACTATGGCTACACCTTC. It codes for CASSWTNYGYTF.

The chain uses TRBV9 and TRBJ1-2; a possible D gene is TRBD1 (6 bases). Trimming removed 4 bases at V and 8 bases at J, with 21 bases between. The CDR3 is 15 residues long. Germline V gene lookup returns CDR1 SGDLS and CDR2 YYNGEE. The DNA for the CDR3 is TGTGCCAGCAGCCCACTCCGATTTGTGACAGGAGGCTACACCTTC. Its translation: CASSPLRFVTGGYTF.

The chain uses TRBV7-6 and TRBJ1-4; a weak D match, TRBD1 (5 bases). The germline V gene encodes CDR1 SGHVS and CDR2 FNYEAQ. The CDR3 has 15 residues. The V end was cut by 8 bases, the J end by 3 bases, with 16 bases between. CDR3 amino acids: CASSFAGGANEKLFF. The DNA of the CDR3 is TGTGCCAGCTCCTTTGCGGGGGGAGCTAATGAAAAACTGTTTTTT. Complete variable domain (other parts from reference TRBV7-6 and TRBJ1-4): GAGVSQSPRYKVTKRGQDVALRCDPISGHVSLYWYRQALGQGPEFLTYFNYEAQQDKSGLPNDRFSAERPEGSISTLTIQRTEQRDSAMYRCASSFAGGANEKLFFGSGTQLSVL.

This clone turned up a few times. The gene calls are TRBV14 and TRBJ2-2, with a weak D call TRBD2 (6 bases). This CDR3 spans 15 amino acids. Trimming shortened V by 1 base and J by 4 bases, and 10 bases separated the two germline ends. In germline, CDR1 is SGHDN, CDR2 FVKESK. CDR3 nucleotides: TGTGCCAGCAGCCAAGTCGGGAGCGGCACCGGGGAGCTGTTTTTT. It yields the protein CASSQVGSGTGELFF. The variable domain in full, with the rest retrieved from reference TRBV14 and TRBJ2-2, is EAGVTQFPSHSVIEKGQTVTLRCDPISGHDNLYWYRRVMGKEIKFLLHFVKESKQDESGMPNNRFLAERTGGTYSTLKVQPAELEDSGVYFCASSQVGSGTGELFFGEGSRLTVL.

The rearrangement uses TRBV12-1 and TRBJ2-5; TRBD2 is taken as the D call from the table, unchecked against the DNA. TRBV12-1 is reported as a pseudogene. This CDR3 is built from 16 residues. In DNA, the CDR3 is TGTGCCAGCAGCTTATTGAGCGGAAGGTTTCAAGAGACCCAGTACTTC. This codes for CASSLLSGRFQETQYF.

Remarks on this clone: One end of the junction fails to match germline, which may point to a read error. The chain is built from TRBV7-6 and TRBJ2-4; weak D call: TRBD2 (5 bases). From germline, CDR1 is SGHVS and CDR2 FNYEAQ. The CDR3 covers 14 residues. CDR3 residues: CTSSDVGGKNIQYF. The CDR3 DNA sequence: TGTACCAGCAGCGACGTTGGCGGGAAAAACATTCAGTACTTC.

The chain has TRBV7-2 and TRBJ1-2; maybe TRBD1 (5 bases). This CDR3 is built from 16 residues. V lost 2 bases to trimming and J lost 7 bases, with 20 bases between them. Germline CDR1 SGHTA, CDR2 FQGNSA. In DNA, the CDR3 is TGTGCCAGCAGCTTAACGGCAGGGTTGGTTAGTAGTGGCTACACCTTC. This codes for CASSLTAGLVSSGYTF.

The rearrangement links TRBV9 to TRBJ1-1, with a possible D match to TRBD1 (5 bases). V shed 3 bases and J shed 0 bases, with 15 bases lying between them. Germline values: CDR1 SGDLS, CDR2 YYNGEE. CDR3 length: 16 residues. For the CDR3, the DNA is TGTGCCAGCAGCGGGGGGGTCGGACTCATGAACACTGAAGCTTTCTTT. Its translation is CASSGGVGLMNTEAFF.

J is TRBJ2-1 and V is TRBV27; D uncertain. The CDR3 loop spans 12 amino acids. Per germline, CDR1 MNHEY and CDR2 SMNVEV (reference sequence). The ends were cut back, 4 bases at V and 6 bases at J, with 7 bases in the middle. This CDR3 reads CASSSNFNEQFF. In DNA, the CDR3 is TGTGCCAGCAGTTCAAACTTCAATGAGCAGTTCTTC.

This rearrangement joins TRBV28 to TRBJ2-3; D not resolved. CDR3 length: 13 amino acids. Germline V gene sequence: CDR1 MDHEN, CDR2 SYDVKM. V shed 5 bases and J shed 2 bases, with 8 bases lying between them. The CDR3 sequence: CASSPHFTDTQYF. In nucleotides, the CDR3 is TGTGCCAGCAGTCCCCACTTCACAGATACGCAGTATTTT.

The rearrangement uses TRBV30 and TRBJ1-5; tentative D call: TRBD1 (6 bases). Germline V CDR1 and CDR2: GTSNPN, SVGIG (reference sequence). V dropped 2 bases and J dropped 8 bases, with 13 bases sitting between them. CDR3 length: 13 residues. In DNA, the CDR3 is TGTGCCTGGAGTTACAGGGAGGGGAAGCCCCAGCATTTT. This gives the protein CAWSYREGKPQHF.

J is TRBJ1-1 and V is TRBV7-2; possible D gene TRBD1, 6 bases. V shed 5 bases and J shed 1 base, with 8 bases lying between them. From germline, CDR1 is SGHTA and CDR2 FQGNSA. The CDR3 loop spans 13 amino acids. CDR3 region: CASSRQENTEAFF. Written as DNA, the CDR3 is TGTGCCAGCAGCCGACAGGAGAACACTGAAGCTTTCTTT.

The chain combines TRBV29-1 with TRBJ1-4; D not certain. The CDR3 has 13 residues. V lost 4 bases, J lost 5 bases, and 11 bases lay in between. The germline V gene encodes CDR1 SQVTM and CDR2 ANQGSEA. CDR3 sequence reads: CSVAVLENEKLFF. In DNA, the CDR3 is TGCAGCGTTGCCGTCTTGGAGAATGAAAAACTGTTTTTT.

The chain carries TRBV11-2 and TRBJ2-7; 11 bases are shared with TRBD2. Trimming removed 5 bases from V and 3 bases from J; junction bases left unmatched: 3. CDR1 and CDR2 from the germline V gene are SGHAT and FQNNGV. This CDR3 spans 14 amino acids. In DNA form, the CDR3 reads TGTGCCAGCAGCCCCGGGACTAGCGGCTACGAGCAGTACTTC. The encoded protein is CASSPGTSGYEQYF.

This clone has a handful of counts. The V call is TRBV9, the J call TRBJ1-3; D is unresolved. Germline V gene data show CDR1 as SGDLS and CDR2 as YYNGEE. This CDR3 is built from 13 residues. The V end lost 6 bases, the J end lost 4 bases, and 11 bases lay between the germline ends. The CDR3 region is CASTEGRGNTIYF. Here the CDR3 DNA reads TGTGCCAGCACGGAGGGAAGAGGAAACACCATATATTTT.

The chain has TRBV5-1 and TRBJ1-4, with 7 positions matching TRBD1. V lost 0 bases, J lost 7 bases, and 9 bases stayed unmatched. Germline loops: CDR1 SGHRS, CDR2 YFSETQ. The length of the CDR3 is 16 residues. CDR3 bases: TGCGCCAGCAGCTTGGCCGCACAGGGGATGGGTGAAAAACTGTTTTTT. Its protein product is CASSLAAQGMGEKLFF.

For this clone: Other DNA sequences in this specimen translate into the identical CDR3. The chain carries TRBV6-5 and TRBJ2-7; 9 bases line up with TRBD1. The CDR3 loop spans 14 amino acids. Trimming at V came to 5 bases and at J to 7 bases, leaving 9 bases not matched to a gene. Germline values: CDR1 MNHEY, CDR2 SVGAGI. CDR3 in DNA: TGTGCCAGCAGTCTTCGGGACAGGGACTATGAGCAGTACTTC. This sequence encodes CASSLRDRDYEQYF.

For the CDR3, the DNA is TGTGCCAGCAGCGTAGCGCTGATGTCAACTATTCAGTACTTC. Its translation: CASSVALMSTIQYF. The rearrangement uses TRBV9 and TRBJ2-4; D not certain. Germline V lookup: CDR1 SGDLS, CDR2 YYNGEE. The length of the CDR3 is 14 residues. V gave up 0 bases and J gave up 10 bases, with 14 bases separating them.

This clone was recorded only once. The chain uses TRBV5-6 and TRBJ1-1; 10 nucleotides agree with TRBD1. The junction had 13 bases not matched to a gene; V was cut back by 4 bases and J by 13 bases. The germline CDR1 and CDR2 sequences are SGHDT and YYEEEE. CDR3 length equals 14 residues. The CDR3 loop is CASSARGTGVGVFF. In DNA, the CDR3 is TGTGCCAGCAGCGCCAGGGGGACAGGGGTTGGAGTTTTCTTT.

This clone was counted a single time. This sequence joins TRBV11-2 and TRBJ2-5, with D unresolved. The V end was cut by 1 base, the J end by 8 bases, with 8 bases between. Germline-derived CDR1 and CDR2 are SGHAT and FQNNGV. CDR3 size: 12 residues. The CDR3 DNA reads as TGTGCCAGCAGCTTAGGAGAGAATACCCAGTACTTC. It specifies CASSLGENTQYF.

This clone appeared a single time. The chain carries TRBV30 and TRBJ2-2; D gene uncertain. Germline loops: CDR1 GTSNPN, CDR2 SVGIG (reference sequence). V was clipped by 5 bases and J by 7 bases, with 11 bases between them. The length of the CDR3 is 12 residues. CDR3 sequence reads: CAWADLGGELFF. The CDR3 bases are TGTGCCTGGGCTGACCTGGGCGGGGAGCTGTTTTTT.

J is TRBJ2-3 and V is TRBV20-1; D call uncertain. The CDR3 has 10 residues. Germline V lookup: CDR1 DFQATT, CDR2 SNEGSKA (reference sequence). The V and J ends lost 3 bases and 2 bases respectively, with 0 bases between them. CDR3 coding DNA: TGCAGTGCTAGCACAGATACGCAGTATTTT. Its translation: CSASTDTQYF.

The genes are TRBV6-6 and TRBJ2-7; 9 positions match TRBD1. J was trimmed by 3 bases and V by 5 bases; bases with no gene match: 5. CDR1 and CDR2 (germline): MNHNY, SVGAGI (reference sequence). CDR3 length equals 14 residues. The CDR3 is CASSLRDRDYEQYF. CDR3 coding DNA: TGTGCCAGCAGTCTCCGGGACAGGGACTACGAGCAGTACTTC.

In nucleotides, the CDR3 is TGTGCCTGGAGTGTACGGGGGGCCGGACAGCCCCAGCATTTT. This codes for CAWSVRGAGQPQHF. The chain couples TRBV30 to TRBJ1-5; TRBD1 might be the D (6 bases). The length of the CDR3 is 14 residues. V was shortened by 0 bases and J by 7 bases, with 13 bases between the two germline ends. Per the germline V gene, CDR1 is GTSNPN and CDR2 is SVGIG (reference sequence).

This chain connects TRBV5-1 to TRBJ2-5; 10 bases agree with TRBD2. J lost 2 bases, V lost 1 base, and 8 bases had no gene match. The CDR3 totals 17 residues. The V gene's germline CDR1 is SGHRS and CDR2 YFSETQ. CDR3 sequence: CASSLYGLAGVQETQYF. In DNA, the CDR3 is TGCGCCAGCAGCTTGTATGGGCTAGCGGGGGTACAAGAGACCCAGTACTTC.

In regard to this clone: Other DNA sequences in this specimen translate into the identical CDR3. The J gene is TRBJ1-5, the V gene TRBV2; D gene unclear. Deletions cut 5 bases from V and 0 bases from J, with 11 bases between. CDR1 is SNHLY, CDR2 FYNNEI, per germline. The CDR3 is made up of 15 amino acids. This CDR3 is CASSRLTNSNQPQHF. The CDR3 DNA reads as TGTGCCAGCAGTCGGCTGACGAATAGCAATCAGCCCCAGCATTTT. Together with reference TRBV2 and TRBJ1-5, the CDR3 gives the full variable domain: EPEVTQTPSHQVTQMGQEVILRCVPISNHLYFYWYRQILGQKVEFLVSFYNNEISEKSEIFDDQFSVERPDGSNFTLKIRSTKLEDSAMYFCASSRLTNSNQPQHFGDGTRLSIL.

The genes are TRBV6-5 and TRBJ1-3, with a possible D match to TRBD1 (6 bases). With 0 bases removed from V and 3 bases from J, the gap between germline ends came to 12 bases. Germline lookup yields CDR1 MNHEY and CDR2 SVGAGI. The CDR3 length is 16 residues. CDR3 DNA sequence: TGTGCCAGCAGTTACTCCAGGGGAAAAGGTGGAAACACCATATATTTT. Encoded protein: CASSYSRGKGGNTIYF.

The chain links TRBV27 to TRBJ2-3; 8 bases align to TRBD2. CDR1 MNHEY and CDR2 SMNVEV come from the germline V gene (reference sequence). Trimming took 6 bases from V and 3 from J; bases not matched to a gene: 11. The CDR3 runs 16 residues. CDR3 nucleotide sequence: TGTGCCAGCAGGAAGAAAAGCGGGAGTGTGACAGATACGCAGTATTTT. This gives the protein CASRKKSGSVTDTQYF.

The rearrangement links TRBV5-1 to TRBJ2-1; 12 nucleotides align to TRBD2. The CDR3 length is 16 residues. Trimming cost V 0 bases and J 4 bases; bases outside gene matches: 2. Germline values: CDR1 SGHRS, CDR2 YFSETQ. CDR3 region: CASSLAGLAGYNEQFF. The CDR3 bases are TGCGCCAGCAGCTTGGCCGGACTAGCGGGGTACAATGAGCAGTTCTTC.